This TCR beta chain comes out of a study of blood T cell repertoires in COVID-19. For the study at large: Spain, Italy and the United States supplied samples that represented acute and convalescent COVID-19. Sample material is recorded as cDNA or gDNA derived from T cells, B-cell-depleted T cells, or PBMCs.

The CDR3 spans 16 residues. In germline, CDR1 is MDHEN, CDR2 SYDVKM. Germline trimming cut 1 base from V and 3 bases from J; bases unmatched to any gene: 6. In the authors' workflow: Amplification of reference gene primers provided the estimated nucleated cell counts. Produced via immunoSEQ multiplex PCR; TCRdb's table is partial and in-frame only. Clone size and V and J calls were adopted from that table, with D and trimming inferred from the DNA. The sample lists 50,000 to 70,000 clones, 84% occurring once. The sequenced material came from peripheral blood. The chain is built from TRBV28 and TRBJ2-7, with 10 bases aligning to TRBD1. The TCR was taken from a woman between 55 and 75 years old with acute or convalescent COVID-19. The DNA for the CDR3 is TGTGCCAGCAGTTTATTATCCGGGACAGGGGTCTACGAGCAGTACTTC. This codes for CASSLLSGTGVYEQYF.